This TCR beta chain was documented in a study of blood T cell repertoires in COVID-19. CDR1 GTSNPN and CDR2 SVGIG come from the germline V gene (reference sequence). V gave up 4 bases and J gave up 7 bases, with 11 bases separating them. This CDR3 comprises 12 residues. Profiled with immunoSEQ multiplex PCR; TCRdb holds only in-frame clones, not every one. The data contain about 160,000 clones, 85% to 90% of them singletons. The clonotype comes from a woman aged 45 to 65 who had recovered from COVID-19. J is TRBJ2-4 and V is TRBV30; no reliable D call. Sequenced material: PBMCs or T cells enriched from blood (not recorded which). The CDR3 is CAWKSARNIQYF. The DNA for the CDR3 is TGTGCCTGGAAGTCCGCCCGGAACATTCAGTACTTC.